This T cell receptor (beta chain) was sequenced for a study of CD8 T cells in Susac syndrome. Random hexamers were used to reverse transcribe an amount of about 0.5 to 1 ug RNA. TCRdb independently ran MiXCR on the immunoSEQ multiplex PCR reads; one entry per CDR3 protein. The sample carries some 300,000 distinct CDR3 sequences, 85% recorded once. Through negative isolation, CD4+ and CD8+ T cells were obtained, while TEMRA cells were enriched using FACS. Germline CDR1 is SGHTA and CDR2 is FQGTGA. The CDR3 has 15 amino acids. The V end lost 5 bases, the J end lost 5 bases, and 16 bases lay between the germline ends.

The sequenced sample consisted of CD8+ T cells from PBMCs. The origin of this receptor is a human donor with multiple sclerosis. This chain joins TRBV7-3 and TRBJ2-1; TRBD2 might be the D (6 bases). CDR3 residues: CASSSTGTGDNEQFF. The DNA of the CDR3 is TGTGCCAGCAGCAGCACCGGGACTGGTGACAATGAGCAGTTCTTC.